These T cell receptor beta chains were read from a single sample in a study of T cells in Graves' hyperthyroidism and ophthalmopathy. From the multiplex PCR reads, TCRdb called clonotypes with MiXCR, one entry per CDR3 protein. Of 500,000 to 650,000 distinct CDR3 sequences listed, 11% to 15% are singletons. Sample: blood. The receptors here all came from a woman aged 40-49 years with Graves' hyperthyroidism. The CDR3 runs from the conserved cysteine through the conserved F or W. A D gene is named only where the DNA matches it firmly. Only some rows state a clone size, as once, few, many or a class for expanded clones.

d_call	v_call	clone_size	j_call	cdr3_nt	cdr3_aa
.	TRBV19	few	TRBJ2-2	TGTGCCAGTAGCGGGAGTTGGGCCGGGGAGCTGTTTTTT	CASSGSWAGELFF
TRBD2	TRBV7-8	many	TRBJ2-1	TGTGCCAGCAGCTTAAAAGCGGGAGTCAGTGAGCAGTTCTTC	CASSLKAGVSEQFF
.	TRBV6-2/TRBV6-3	few	TRBJ1-5	TGTGCCAGCAGTCCCCTGGGCCTTGTAAAAAGTGGCAATCAGCCCCAGCATTTT	CASSPLGLVKSGNQPQHF
.	TRBV12-3/TRBV12-4	.	TRBJ2-7	TGTGCCAGCAGGGCCCCCTCGGACAGTCTCGGCGAGCAGTACTTC	CASRAPSDSLGEQYF
.	TRBV28	many	TRBJ2-3	TGTGCCAGCAGTTTATGGCGGAGTTACACAGATACGCAGTATTTT	CASSLWRSYTDTQYF
.	TRBV24-1	.	TRBJ2-5	TGTGCCACCAGTGACAGAGCCGGGGTACAAGAGACCCAGTACTTC	CATSDRAGVQETQYF
.	TRBV6-2/TRBV6-3	.	TRBJ2-1	TGTGCCAGCAGCGGTTTCCTAGACCCGGCTTACAATGAGCAGTTCTTC	CASSGFLDPAYNEQFF
.	TRBV12-3/TRBV12-4	many	TRBJ1-1	TGTGCCAGCAGTTTTGCCCAGAACACTGAAGCTTTCTTT	CASSFAQNTEAFF
.	TRBV20-1	few	TRBJ1-1	TGCAGTGCTAGAGTGGTTTCTGGGGCTGGGAACACTGAAGCTTTCTTT	CSARVVSGAGNTEAFF
.	TRBV18	many	TRBJ2-5	TGTGCCAGCTCCCGGAGCCGCCCGGAGACCCAGTACTTC	CASSRSRPETQYF
.	TRBV10-2	many	TRBJ2-6	TGCGCCAGCAGCACCGGGACTTTGGGCTCTGGGGCCAACGTCCTGACTTTC	CASSTGTLGSGANVLTF
.	TRBV28	many	TRBJ1-1	TGTGCCAGCAAAATTACCGGGAACACTGAAGCTTTCTTT	CASKITGNTEAFF
TRBD1	TRBV3-1	many	TRBJ2-1	TGTGCCAGCAGACCGAAGGGACAGGGGGTGAATGAGCAGTTCTTC	CASRPKGQGVNEQFF
TRBD1	TRBV20-1	many	TRBJ1-1	TGCAGTACCCATCAGCCGGGACAGCCTGAAGCTTTCTTT	CSTHQPGQPEAFF
TRBD1	TRBV19	.	TRBJ2-2	TGTGCCAGTAGTATAGATCTTTACAGGGGGTTTGACACCGGGGAGCTGTTTTTT	CASSIDLYRGFDTGELFF